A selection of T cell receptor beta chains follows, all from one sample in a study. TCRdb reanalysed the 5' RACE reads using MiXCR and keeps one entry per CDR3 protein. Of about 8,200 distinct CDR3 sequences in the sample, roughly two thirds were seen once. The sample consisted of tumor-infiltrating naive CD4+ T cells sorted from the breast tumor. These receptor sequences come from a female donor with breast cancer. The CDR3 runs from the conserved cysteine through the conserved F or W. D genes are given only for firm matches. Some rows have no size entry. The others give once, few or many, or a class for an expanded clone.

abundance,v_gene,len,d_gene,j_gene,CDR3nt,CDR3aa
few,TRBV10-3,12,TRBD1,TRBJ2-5,TGTGCCACCAGGACAGGGCAAGAGACCCAGTACTTC,CATRTGQETQYF
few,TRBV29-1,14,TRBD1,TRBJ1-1,TGCAGCTACGGGACAGGGCCCCTTGACACTGAAGCTTTCTTT,CSYGTGPLDTEAFF
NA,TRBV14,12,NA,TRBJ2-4,TGTGCCAGCAGCCCGGACAGAAACATTCAGTACTTC,CASSPDRNIQYF
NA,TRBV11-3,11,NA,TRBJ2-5,TGTGCCAGCAGCCAACAAGAGACCCAGTACTTC,CASSQQETQYF
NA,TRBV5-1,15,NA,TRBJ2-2,TGCGCCAGCAGCTTGGCCGGGGCGAACACCGGGGAGCTGTTTTTT,CASSLAGANTGELFF
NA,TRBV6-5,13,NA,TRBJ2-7,TGTGCCAGCAGACAGACAGCATCCTACGAGCAGTACTTC,CASRQTASYEQYF
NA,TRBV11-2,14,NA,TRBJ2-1,TGTGCCGGCAGCCCCCTTATATTGGCCAATGAGCAGTTCTTC,CAGSPLILANEQFF
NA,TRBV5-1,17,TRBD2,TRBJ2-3,TGCGCCAGCAGCGGGAGACTAGCGGGAGTTCGCACAGATACGCAGTATTTT,CASSGRLAGVRTDTQYF
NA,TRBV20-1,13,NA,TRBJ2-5,TGCAGTGCTAGTGGCCAAATCCAAGAGACCCAGTACTTC,CSASGQIQETQYF
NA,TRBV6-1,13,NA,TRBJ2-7,TGTGCCACCTCAGCAGGGAGGACCTACGAGCAGTACTTC,CATSAGRTYEQYF
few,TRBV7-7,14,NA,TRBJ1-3,TGTGCTAGCAGCTTAGCCGGCTCTGGAAACACCATATATTTT,CASSLAGSGNTIYF
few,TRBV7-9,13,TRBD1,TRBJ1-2,TGTGCCAGCAGCGCCCGGGACAGCTATGGCTACACCTTC,CASSARDSYGYTF
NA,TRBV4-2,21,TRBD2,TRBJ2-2,TGTGCCAGCAGCCAAGTATCTGGGGGGACTAGCGGGAGTTTAAATAACGGGGAGCTGTTTTTT,CASSQVSGGTSGSLNNGELFF
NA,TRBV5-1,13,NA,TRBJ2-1,TGCGCCAGCAGCCAAGGGACCACCAATGAGCAGTTCTTC,CASSQGTTNEQFF
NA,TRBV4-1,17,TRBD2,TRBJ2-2,TGCGCCAGCAGCCAGGAGGCCCCGTGGGGGGGCACCGGGGAGCTGTTTTTT,CASSQEAPWGGTGELFF
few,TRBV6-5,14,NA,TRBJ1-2,TGTGCCAGCTATCGAAACGGGAAAACCTATGGCTACACCTTC,CASYRNGKTYGYTF
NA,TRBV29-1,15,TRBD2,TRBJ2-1,TGCAGCGTTGTCCCCCCGGGGGGGCTCTACAATGAGCAGTTCTTC,CSVVPPGGLYNEQFF
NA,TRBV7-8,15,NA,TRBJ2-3,TGTGCCAGCAGCTTGAGTGGGATTTTCACAGATACGCAGTATTTT,CASSLSGIFTDTQYF
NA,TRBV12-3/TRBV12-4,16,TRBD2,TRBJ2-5,TGTGCCAGCACCCCTTGGGCGGGGGGGCCATCAGAGACCCAGTACTTC,CASTPWAGGPSETQYF
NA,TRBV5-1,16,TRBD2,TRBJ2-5,TGCGCCAGCAGCGGAACTAGCGGGGAGCCGCAAGAGACCCAGTACTTC,CASSGTSGEPQETQYF
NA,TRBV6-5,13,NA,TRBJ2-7,TGTGCCAGCAGAGACGGGAGCTCCTACGAGCAGTACTTC,CASRDGSSYEQYF
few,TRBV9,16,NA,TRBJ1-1,TGTGCCAGCAGCTCCCACCCGGGGGCGGTCGGTACTGAAGCTTTCTTT,CASSSHPGAVGTEAFF
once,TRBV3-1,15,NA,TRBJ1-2,TGTGCCAGCAGCCAAGACTGGCAGGAGGTTACCCTCTACACCTTC,CASSQDWQEVTLYTF
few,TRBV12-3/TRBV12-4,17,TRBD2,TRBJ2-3,TGTGCCAGCAGCCGGGCCATCCGGCGGGAGGGCCGGGAAACGCAGTATTTT,CASSRAIRREGRETQYF
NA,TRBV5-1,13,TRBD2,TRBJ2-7,TGCGCCAGCAGCACGGGACTAGCGGGCGCCCTCAGCTTC,CASSTGLAGALSF
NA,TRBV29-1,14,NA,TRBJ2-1,TGCAGCGTTGACCCGTTGGCGGATTACAATGAGCAGTTCTTC,CSVDPLADYNEQFF
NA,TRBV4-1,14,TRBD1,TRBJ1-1,TGCGCCAGCAGCCACCCGGGACAGACCACTGAAGCTTTCTTT,CASSHPGQTTEAFF
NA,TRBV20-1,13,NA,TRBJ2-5,TGCAGTGCTGACGCGTCCGGCGGGGAGACCCAGTACTTC,CSADASGGETQYF
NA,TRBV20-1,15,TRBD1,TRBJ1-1,TGCAGTGCCCGGGACCCACAGGGGATGAACACTGAAGCTTTCTTT,CSARDPQGMNTEAFF
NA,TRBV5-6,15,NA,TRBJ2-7,TGTGCCAGCAGCTTGGATACGCAGGGGCTCTACGAGCAGTACTTC,CASSLDTQGLYEQYF
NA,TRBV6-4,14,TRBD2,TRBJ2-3,TGTGCCAGCAACGGGACTAAGGGCACAGATACGCAGTATTTT,CASNGTKGTDTQYF
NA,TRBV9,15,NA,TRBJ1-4,TGTGCCAGCAGCGTAGGACTATCAACTAATGAAAAACTGTTTTTT,CASSVGLSTNEKLFF
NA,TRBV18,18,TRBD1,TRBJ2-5,TGTGCCAGCTCACCACCGACGGGACAGCAGTTAGGACAAGAGACCCAGTACTTC,CASSPPTGQQLGQETQYF
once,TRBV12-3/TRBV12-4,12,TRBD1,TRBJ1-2,TGTGCCAGCAGTACGACAGGGTCTGGCTACACCTTC,CASSTTGSGYTF
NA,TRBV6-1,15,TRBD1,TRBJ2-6,TGTGCCAGCAGTGAAGGGGGGACAGGGCCTCGCGTCCTGACTTTC,CASSEGGTGPRVLTF